These 2 T cell receptor beta chains came from one sample sequenced in a study of blood T cells in healthy people across ages. A second PCR of roughly 7 to 11 cycles used a sample-barcoded 5' primer and a J-beta primer mix. TCRdb ran MiXCR on the 5' RACE reads and lists one entry per CDR3 protein. The sample includes 1 million or so distinct CDR3 sequences, 40% to 55% of them seen just once. Sequenced: blood. The receptor source for this set is a woman aged 60-70 years in good health.

This clonotype was recorded only once. Written as DNA, the CDR3 is TGTGCCAGCAGCTTACTAACACGCACAGATACGCAGTATTTT. Translated, it gives CASSLLTRTDTQYF. The J gene is TRBJ2-3, the V gene TRBV6-2 or TRBV6-3; no reliable D call. The ends were cut back, 6 bases at V and 1 base at J, with 11 bases in the middle. Germline assignment: CDR1 MNHEY and CDR2 SVGEGT. The CDR3 has 14 residues.

The rearrangement links TRBV20-1 to TRBJ2-1; D is possibly TRBD2 (5 bases). Germline CDR1 is DFQATT and CDR2 is SNEGSKA (reference sequence). Trimming took off 6 bases at V and 2 bases at J, with 20 bases between the two ends. The CDR3 runs to 16 residues. The DNA of the CDR3 is TGCAGTGCCCCGACCCTCGGGATTTCTCCCTACAATGAGCAGTTCTTC. It specifies CSAPTLGISPYNEQFF.